The 20 T cell receptor beta chains given below trace back to one sample, sequenced in a study of T-cell reconstitution after alpha-beta-depleted transplantation in children. Unique molecular identifiers were built into the TCRbeta library. In TCRdb, the PCR reads were re-called with MiXCR into one record per CDR3 protein. This table has some 300,000 distinct CDR3 sequences, 10% appearing once. The sequenced sample was PBMCs, obtained before TCRalphabeta/CD19-depleted stem cell transplant. The receptors were sampled from a boy less than two years old with acute myeloid leukemia, due to receive a stem cell transplant.

This clonotype occurred many times. The chain has TRBV27 and TRBJ2-1; 10 bases map to TRBD1. The CDR3 is 17 residues long. J was trimmed by 6 bases and V by 0 bases; bases with no gene match: 8. Germline V lookup: CDR1 MNHEY, CDR2 SMNVEV (reference sequence). The CDR3 DNA reads TGTGCCAGCAGTTTATCCTTCCGCTGGACAGGGGGCAATGAGCAGTTCTTC. It translates to CASSLSFRWTGGNEQFF.

This clonotype has ten or more counts. The genes are TRBV7-6 and TRBJ2-1, with 7 bases lining up with TRBD1. Germline assignment: CDR1 SGHVS and CDR2 FNYEAQ. Trimming at V came to 5 bases and at J to 13 bases, leaving 8 bases not matched to a gene. This CDR3 contains 12 residues. The CDR3 sequence: CASSETGIEQFF. CDR3 bases: TGTGCCAGCAGCGAGACAGGGATCGAACAGTTCTTC. Full variable domain (outside the CDR3, taken from reference TRBV7-6 and TRBJ2-1): GAGVSQSPRYKVTKRGQDVALRCDPISGHVSLYWYRQALGQGPEFLTYFNYEAQQDKSGLPNDRFSAERPEGSISTLTIQRTEQRDSAMYRCASSETGIEQFFGPGTRLTVL.

This clonotype was detected only a few times. V and J are TRBV6-2 or TRBV6-3 and TRBJ2-7; TRBD1 is a possible D gene (6 bases). V was trimmed by 0 bases and J by 4 bases, leaving 22 bases between them. Germline V CDR1 and CDR2: MNHEY, SVGEGT. This CDR3 contains 18 residues. The CDR3 nucleotides are TGTGCCAGCAGTTACTCGGCAGGGGTCCCCTTTACTCTTTACGAGCAGTACTTC. This gives the protein CASSYSAGVPFTLYEQYF.

This clonotype was observed many times. The V gene is TRBV11-2, the J gene TRBJ2-7, with D hard to call. CDR1 and CDR2 (germline): SGHAT, FQNNGV. V was cut by 3 bases and J by 1 base, with 10 bases left in between. The CDR3 runs 14 residues. The CDR3 nucleotides read TGTGCCAGCAGCTTCCTGACTCCTTCCTACGAGCAGTACTTC. It encodes CASSFLTPSYEQYF.

The genes are TRBV28 and TRBJ1-5; TRBD1 is a possible D gene (6 bases). The ends were cut back, 2 bases at V and 9 bases at J, with 14 bases in the middle. This CDR3 has 14 residues. Germline V gives CDR1 MDHEN, CDR2 SYDVKM. The CDR3 DNA reads as TGTGCCAGCAGTTTAAGAGGCAGGGGACGGCCCCAGCATTTT. The encoded protein is CASSLRGRGRPQHF.

This clonotype was picked up many times. V usage is TRBV7-2 and J usage is TRBJ1-2; D unresolved. V was clipped by 5 bases and J by 7 bases, with 11 bases between them. Germline V lookup: CDR1 SGHTA, CDR2 FQGNSA. The CDR3 extends over 12 amino acids. In DNA form, the CDR3 reads TGTGCCAGCAGCCTTCGGACGAGTGGCTACACCTTC. This encodes CASSLRTSGYTF.

At least ten counts were recorded for this clonotype. The chain links TRBV12-3 or TRBV12-4 to TRBJ1-6; D might be TRBD1 (5 bases). Trimming cost V 7 bases and J 2 bases, with 18 bases left between them. The CDR3 has 17 residues. The CDR3 region has the DNA TGTGCCAGCACTCCCTCCGCCAGGGAGGCCTATAATTCACCCCTCCACTTT. It codes for CASTPSAREAYNSPLHF.

The table lists this clonotype with many counts. The chain employs TRBV28 and TRBJ2-5, with 11 positions matching TRBD2. The CDR3 runs 16 residues. Germline CDR1 and CDR2: MDHEN and SYDVKM. J lost 3 bases, V lost 6 bases, and 9 bases had no gene match. The CDR3 DNA is TGTGCCAGCAGCGAAGAACGACTAGCGGGGAAAGAGACCCAGTACTTC. Translated: CASSEERLAGKETQYF.

This clonotype was observed at least ten times. Written as DNA, the CDR3 is TGCGCCAGCAGCCAAGAATTCGGTGGCACTGAAGCTTTCTTT. Translated: CASSQEFGGTEAFF. The chain recombines TRBV4-3 with TRBJ1-1, with D hard to call. CDR1 is LGHNA, CDR2 YSLEER, per germline. The length of the CDR3 is 14 residues. V was clipped by 0 bases and J by 4 bases, with 9 bases between them.

The chain recombines TRBV20-1 with TRBJ2-5; D uncertain. Germline V gene sequence: CDR1 DFQATT, CDR2 SNEGSKA (reference sequence). Trimming removed 1 base at V and 1 base at J, with 10 bases between. The CDR3 sequence is 14 residues long. CDR3 region: CSARARLAQETQYF. CDR3 nucleotide sequence: TGCAGTGCTAGAGCGAGACTGGCCCAAGAGACCCAGTACTTC.

This clonotype was detected ten times or more. The V and J genes are TRBV25-1 and TRBJ2-1, with D hard to call. Trimming removed 4 bases at V and 0 bases at J, with 16 bases between. The CDR3 contains 17 residues. In germline, CDR1 is MGHDK, CDR2 SYGVNS. CDR3 sequence reads: CASSGTHDLISYNEQFF. CDR3 DNA sequence: TGTGCCAGCAGTGGGACCCATGACTTGATCTCCTACAATGAGCAGTTCTTC.

At least ten counts were recorded for this clonotype. Here the CDR3 omits its conserved ending phenylalanine or tryptophan, so a read error is the likely source. It is unclear where the CDR3 begins or ends on the DNA, so no DNA is shown, and the CDR3 is as TCRdb lists it. The chain joins TRBV7-9 to TRBJ1-2; the table's D gene call, TRBD1, was not cross checked with the DNA. In germline, CDR1 is SEHNR, CDR2 FQNEAQ (reference sequence). Both ends counted, the CDR3 spans 15 residues. The CDR3: CASSLVKGERYGSVI.

This clonotype was counted ten times or more. This chain uses TRBV7-2 with TRBJ2-5; 7 bases are shared with TRBD1. Trimming at V came to 3 bases and at J to 5 bases, leaving 6 bases not matched to a gene. Germline V CDR1 and CDR2: SGHTA, FQGNSA. The CDR3 spans 14 residues. In nucleotides, the CDR3 is TGTGCCAGCAGCTTTCGGACAGGTCCGGAGACCCAGTACTTC. Translation: CASSFRTGPETQYF.

This clonotype came up many times. The CDR3 DNA follows: TGTGCCAGCAGGCCCCGACGGGGGTCAGGGGAGCTGTTTTTT. Translated: CASRPRRGSGELFF. V is TRBV12-3 or TRBV12-4 and J is TRBJ2-2; the D gene is possibly TRBD2 (6 bases). This CDR3 is 14 amino acids long. Deletions cut 6 bases from V and 8 bases from J, with 16 bases between.

This clonotype has ten or more counts. The chain recombines TRBV9 with TRBJ2-6; 8 positions match TRBD1. Germline CDR1 is SGDLS and CDR2 is YYNGEE. The ends lost 1 base at V and 2 bases at J; junction bases unmatched: 11. The CDR3 has 19 amino acids. DNA of the CDR3: TGTGCCAGCAGCGTAAGCCCGGACAGGGAAGCAACTGGGGCCAACGTCCTGACTTTC. Its translation: CASSVSPDREATGANVLTF.

Only a few counts were recorded for this clonotype. V and J are TRBV5-6 and TRBJ2-7; D is tentatively TRBD1 or TRBD2 (5 bases each). The CDR3 totals 14 residues. Germline CDR1 is SGHDT and CDR2 is YYEEEE. V lost 5 bases to trimming and J lost 0 bases, with 12 bases between them. CDR3 nucleotides: TGTGCCAGCAGATTGAGGGGTAGCTCCTACGAGCAGTACTTC. It specifies CASRLRGSSYEQYF.

The chain has TRBV7-9 and TRBJ1-5, with 11 bases fitting TRBD1. The CDR3 sequence is 15 residues long. The ends lost 4 bases at V and 4 bases at J; junction bases unmatched: 3. CDR1 is SEHNR, CDR2 FQNEAQ, per germline (reference sequence). The CDR3 spells CASSWGTGGNQPQHF. CDR3 DNA sequence: TGTGCCAGCAGCTGGGGGACAGGGGGAAATCAGCCCCAGCATTTT.

This clonotype was observed at least ten times. In DNA form, the CDR3 reads TGCGCCAGCAGTTTCTCTTCATACAGACAGGTCCAAGAGACCCAGTACTTC. This codes for CASSFSSYRQVQETQYF. The rearrangement joins TRBV10-2 to TRBJ2-5; the D gene is possibly TRBD1 (6 bases). This CDR3 has 17 amino acids. V lost 5 bases, J lost 1 base, and 20 bases lay in between. Germline V gives CDR1 WSHSY, CDR2 SAAADI.

This clonotype has ten or more counts. J is TRBJ1-5 and V is TRBV10-3, with D possibly matching TRBD1 (5 bases). Germline CDR1 and CDR2: ENHRY and SYGVKD. V was trimmed by 2 bases and J by 6 bases, leaving 8 bases between them. The CDR3 is made up of 13 amino acids. CDR3 DNA: TGTGCCATCAGTGAGGGTCAGGGTCAGCCCCAGCATTTT. Protein product: CAISEGQGQPQHF.

There are a few counts of this clonotype. The V and J genes are TRBV28 and TRBJ1-1; D unclear. V dropped 5 bases and J dropped 2 bases, with 15 bases sitting between them. The CDR3 runs to 15 residues. CDR1 is MDHEN, CDR2 SYDVKM, per germline. CDR3 in DNA: TGTGCCAGCAGTGTTAAGGGCCCATTTAACACTGAAGCTTTCTTT. Translating gives CASSVKGPFNTEAFF.